The 14 T cell receptor beta chains below all came from one sample that was sequenced in a study of Ad26.COV2.S vaccination and SARS-CoV-2 variants. Treatment specified: roughly 19 received Ad26.COV2.S at low or high dose, single or two shots; 5 received placebo; per-sample allocation not given. Repertoires come from day 63 after the first vaccine or placebo injection. Some clones are missing from TCRdb's copy, which holds only in-frame ones; the method was immunoSEQ multiplex PCR. The data show around 420,000 clones, 88% seen once. The sequenced sample was peripheral blood, obtained in a trial of Ad26.COV2.S vaccine versus placebo. These receptor sequences come from a person between 18 and 59 years old who received the Ad26.COV2.S COVID-19 vaccine or a placebo.

This clone is a singleton in its sample. The chain couples TRBV12-3 or TRBV12-4 to TRBJ1-2; D is unclear. The length of the CDR3 is 13 residues. V was cut by 3 bases and J by 3 bases, with 8 bases left in between. CDR3 amino acids: CASSFNDDYGYTF. The CDR3 DNA reads TGTGCCAGCAGTTTTAATGACGACTATGGCTACACCTTC.

V usage is TRBV5-1 and J usage is TRBJ1-6, with no clear D. Trimming stripped 4 bases from V and 4 bases from J, with 15 bases between. The CDR3 extends over 16 amino acids. Germline values: CDR1 SGHRS, CDR2 YFSETQ. In DNA, the CDR3 is TGCGCCAGCAGCAAGATCCCCGAGGGTTATAATTCACCCCTCCACTTT. This sequence encodes CASSKIPEGYNSPLHF.

This clone was seen a single time. CDR3 nucleotides: TGTGCCAGCAGCTTATCACCGGCGAGGGGGGGCTCCGAGCAGTACTTC. Translating it yields CASSLSPARGGSEQYF. V is TRBV7-2 and J is TRBJ2-7; possibly TRBD2 for D (7 bases). V was pared by 2 bases and J by 6 bases, with 20 bases between. The CDR3 totals 16 residues. CDR1 is SGHTA, CDR2 FQGNSA, per germline.

This chain joins TRBV7-8 and TRBJ2-7; 8 bases map to TRBD1. With V trimmed by 4 bases and J by 1 base, 3 bases remained unmatched. The CDR3 spans 14 residues. The germline CDR1 and CDR2 sequences are SGHVS and FQNEAQ. CDR3 nucleotide sequence: TGTGCCAGCAGCTCCAGGACAGGGTCCTACGAGCAGTACTTC. Amino acids: CASSSRTGSYEQYF.

The genes are TRBV10-2 and TRBJ1-6; D is unresolved. Trimming took 3 bases from V and 9 from J, leaving 15 bases between them. Germline CDR1 and CDR2: WSHSY and SAAADI. The CDR3 loop spans 15 amino acids. Here the CDR3 DNA reads TGCGCCAGCAGTGAAGGAGGAGGGTTGTCTTCACCCCTCCACTTT. Amino acid sequence: CASSEGGGLSSPLHF.

The chain couples TRBV2 to TRBJ2-6, with unresolved D. The CDR3 extends over 14 amino acids. The germline V and J ends were trimmed by 9 bases and 0 bases, with 9 bases remaining between them. Per germline, CDR1 SNHLY and CDR2 FYNNEI. This chain's CDR3 is CAREVISGANVLTF. Written as DNA, the CDR3 is TGTGCCAGAGAGGTCATCTCTGGGGCCAACGTCCTGACTTTC.

The chain uses TRBV27 and TRBJ1-4; 7 bases line up with TRBD1. Germline trimming cut 6 bases from V and 0 bases from J; bases unmatched to any gene: 10. Germline loops: CDR1 MNHEY, CDR2 SMNVEV (reference sequence). The CDR3 is 17 residues long. The CDR3 is CASSRDRSLATNEKLFF. In DNA, the CDR3 is TGTGCCAGCAGCCGGGACAGAAGCTTAGCAACTAATGAAAAACTGTTTTTT. The full variable domain, rest sourced from reference TRBV27 and TRBJ1-4, is EAQVTQNPRYLITVTGKKLTVTCSQNMNHEYMSWYRQDPGLGLRQIYYSMNVEVTDKGDVPEGYKVSRKEKRNFPLILESPSPNQTSLYFCASSRDRSLATNEKLFFGSGTQLSVL.

The chain combines TRBV15 with TRBJ2-7, with TRBD1 matching 11 bases. Germline assignment: CDR1 LNHNV and CDR2 YYDKDF (reference sequence). Trimming took 5 bases from V and 4 from J; bases not matched to a gene: 7. This CDR3 is 15 amino acids long. This CDR3 reads CATSRGGQGGYEQYF. DNA for the CDR3: TGTGCCACCAGCCGTGGGGGACAGGGGGGGTACGAGCAGTACTTC.

The rearrangement uses TRBV9 and TRBJ1-4; TRBD1 matches at 7 bases. The germline V gene encodes CDR1 SGDLS and CDR2 YYNGEE. With V trimmed by 3 bases and J by 7 bases, 9 bases remained unmatched. There are 15 residues in the CDR3. The CDR3 protein is CASSAHGGGGEKLFF. As DNA, the CDR3 is TGTGCCAGCAGCGCTCACGGAGGGGGCGGTGAAAAACTGTTTTTT.

In this sample, this clone turned up a few times. The V gene is TRBV5-1, the J gene TRBJ2-7; 9 bases are shared with TRBD1. This CDR3 region has 15 residues. J lost 5 bases, V lost 4 bases, and 10 bases had no gene match. In germline, CDR1 is SGHRS, CDR2 YFSETQ. CDR3 sequence: CASSEGTGTFHEQYF. As DNA, the CDR3 is TGCGCCAGCAGCGAAGGGACAGGGACTTTCCACGAGCAGTACTTC.

The rearrangement uses TRBV11-3 and TRBJ2-5; D gene uncertain. The CDR3 is 12 residues long. The germline gives CDR1 SGHNT, CDR2 YENEEA. The V end lost 3 bases, the J end lost 2 bases, and 4 bases lay between the germline ends. Here the CDR3 reads CASSLNQETQYF. The CDR3 DNA reads TGTGCCAGCAGCTTGAATCAAGAGACCCAGTACTTC.

V usage is TRBV4-1 and J usage is TRBJ1-2; no firm D call. Germline assignment: CDR1 MGHRA and CDR2 YSYEKL. This CDR3 contains 14 residues. Trimming stripped 4 bases from V and 7 bases from J, with 16 bases between. The CDR3 loop is CASSLDQKGGGYTF. The CDR3 region has the DNA TGCGCCAGCAGCCTTGATCAAAAGGGAGGTGGCTACACCTTC.

The chain links TRBV9 to TRBJ2-2; D is possibly TRBD2 (6 bases). CDR1 and CDR2 from the germline V gene are SGDLS and YYNGEE. V was trimmed by 0 bases and J by 6 bases, leaving 9 bases between them. The CDR3 length is 14 residues. CDR3 coding DNA: TGTGCCAGCAGCGTAGCCCCGGGGGCCGGGGAGCTGTTTTTT. Protein: CASSVAPGAGELFF.

This sequence joins TRBV11-2 and TRBJ2-1; D remains ambiguous. CDR3 size: 15 residues. Germline V lookup: CDR1 SGHAT, CDR2 FQNNGV. V gave up 5 bases and J gave up 7 bases, with 18 bases separating them. CDR3 bases: TGTGCCAGCAGCCGGGTTAACGCCCCTGGGAATGAGCAGTTCTTC. Translation gives CASSRVNAPGNEQFF.